This note documents a single TCR beta chain sequence. Its antigen specificity is not known. Qualities for individual bases were not recorded, and no much larger clone is one base off. This specimen includes other DNA sequences encoding the same CDR3. The sample originates from a study of cytomegalovirus exposure and HLA in healthy donors (dated by TCRdb to 2017 to 2019). Regarding the complete study: In an earlier analysis of some 550 of the donors, 276 Gb of sequence data and just under 120 million unique TCR beta sequences from about 179 million T cells were reported. An early release that covered about 640 HLA-typed donors contained around 300 gigabases of sequencing data and around 80 million unique TCR sequences. Among the approximately 420 genotyped donors, around 79% belonged to the genetic ancestry cluster associated with self-reported Caucasian donors. The study aimed to test whether signatures of past pathogen exposure could be identified by cataloging public T cell receptors. The study profiled the T cell repertoires of 666 subjects by immunosequencing and related them to cytomegalovirus serostatus. A separate validation cohort of approximately 120 different subjects was used in addition to the approximately 610-subject first cohort. To predict cytomegalovirus infection status, the study combined high-throughput TCR immunosequencing, statistical association of individual TCRs with disease status, and machine learning. In a later analysis, previously published TCR beta repertoires from 670 or so donors were re-analyzed and high-resolution HLA genotyping was added so that TCR occurrence patterns could be studied. In the later analysis, no new phenotypic data were used to find candidate immune exposures; instead, reliance was placed on TCR beta sequences and their occurrence across donors. To decide whether each TCR beta V gene segment behaved as functional or pseudogenic, an earlier analysis of approximately 600 of the donors relied on high-throughput TCR beta sequencing. Donor age, sex, ethnicity and CMV serostatus were compiled alongside the repertoire data. A later genetic analysis used genome-wide SNP genotypes for about three fifths of the 666 donors, treating that subset as a discovery cohort. Every discovery cohort repertoire had been produced on one sequencing platform. Both class I and class II loci were covered by HLA typing, at four-digit resolution. Typing coverage differed by locus: A, B, C, DRB1 and DQB1 were typed in about 620-640 donors, DQA1 in roughly 500, DPA1 in 600 to 610, and DPB1 in approximately 450. Four to six DR-DQ haplotypes were handled as single units for association and clustering, since linkage in the cohort was strong. On average, around 230,000 unique TCR beta nucleotide sequences were sequenced per donor among roughly 430 genotyped donors of the cohort, with about 19% of those sequences being non-productive.

Libraries were constructed by the immunoSEQ multiplex PCR assay. For the multiplex PCR, a mixture combining 60 forward primers for TCR Vbeta segments and 13 reverse primers for TCR Jbeta segments was used. A multiplex PCR assay on genomic DNA amplified the CDR3 region of rearranged TCR beta genes. The Illumina HiSeq System was used to sequence the amplified TCR beta libraries as 87-base-pair reads. For the original study's pipeline: In a later analysis, about 80 million unique TCR beta chains were counted across the approximately 640 repertoires, and roughly 11 million of these chains were shared by at least two donors. To remove PCR and sequencing errors, raw reads were error-corrected and collapsed into unique sequences using a nearest-neighbor algorithm that merged closely related sequences. To assign V, D and J gene segments, CDR3 sequences were aligned to IMGT reference sequences. For a sequence to be retained, a match of at least six nucleotides was required to both a V gene segment and a J gene segment. Rearrangements were called productive when the CDR3 lacked stop codons and stayed in frame with V and J; all others were non-productive. CDR3 was defined by IMGT convention, running from the second conserved V-encoded cysteine to the conserved J-encoded phenylalanine. The earlier analysis of more than 450 of the donors excluded sequences that lacked an unambiguous match to a single V gene segment. In an earlier analysis of around 590 of the donors, a V segment was called functional when productive rearrangements were above 56.7%, and segregating when the standard deviation between donors exceeded 5%. To diagnose cytomegalovirus status from the catalog of TCR beta chain sequences, a statistical classification framework was built. A later analysis assigned V and J genes by comparing TCR nucleotide sequences with IMGT/GENE-DB human TR gene sequences. Using the TCRdist pipeline, a later analysis assigned CDR3 sequences along with most-parsimonious VDJ recombination scenarios. A later analysis defined each TCR beta chain by its CDR3 amino acid sequence plus V-gene family, and excluded reads lacking a unique V-gene family. To address suspected cross-contamination and a sequencing artifact, a later analysis removed over 500 highly shared, low-generation-probability nucleotide sequences. In a later analysis, a clonal expansion index was calculated for each public chain from normalized within-repertoire ranks of inferred template counts. A later analysis computed generation probabilities with a VDJ recombination model fitted to out-of-frame rearrangements, and checked the results against IGoR. A later analysis scored TCR-TCR, TCR-HLA and TCR-CMV co-occurrence with hypergeometric tests, applying a repertoire-size bias correction to TCR pairs. False discovery rates were estimated in a later analysis by permuting HLA or CMV assignments 20 times. In a later analysis, co-occurring TCRs were grouped with DBSCAN, and TCRdist sequence similarity was added when clustering was performed within HLA-allele-positive subsets. Repertoires with fewer than 30,000 or more than 120,000 public chains were left out of co-occurrence clustering, as were four to six repertoires with anomalous nucleotide sharing. TCRdb obtained this table from immuneACCESS and retained in-frame rearrangements with V and J assigned. These tables miss some clones; where compared with another copy, unresolved V genes account for less than half of the shortfall, and the remainder is unexplained. The D gene and trimming were derived from the DNA, and the V and J assignments and clone size from that table. The sample data list 210,000 or so clones, and just under 80% of these were observed just once. Of the sample, approximately 0.47% falls within the top ten clones.

Findings and caveats that apply to the study as a whole: In a later analysis, most CMV-associated TCR beta chains were found to appear HLA-restricted, with HLA associations seemingly driven largely by CMV exposure. Presence/absence analyses assumed roughly uniform sequencing depth across donors, an assumption that may not hold. In vitro tests confirmed that a few of the cytomegalovirus-associated TCR beta chains recognize cytomegalovirus antigens. A later analysis found that TCR association rates varied across HLA loci, with DRB1 alleles showing the most associated TCRs and HLA-C alleles the fewest. HLA typing was unavailable for some donors at each locus, so association tests used only the typed subset. A total of around 150 TCR beta chains were listed by the study as associated with cytomegalovirus. In an earlier analysis of 587 of the donors, most TCR beta V segments appeared in productive rearrangements about 90% or about 30% of the time, broadly matching IMGT annotations. When HLA alleles, especially DR and DQ, strongly co-occurred, TCR associations were difficult to assign to individual alleles. According to the authors, the approach could potentially be generalized to other disease states and immunological phenotypes. Only TCR beta chains were sequenced in this cohort, and the absence of alpha or paired-chain data limited detectable features. Some IMGT-functional V segments, including TRBV6-2 and TRBV6-3, could not be told apart with the 87-base-pair reads, so those segments were excluded. In a later genetic analysis, fewer N-insertions in productive TCRs were reported among donors in an Asian-associated ancestry cluster than the roughly 700-donor mean. The only immune exposure information available for the cohort was CMV serostatus. Approximately 18 rarely observed V segments, including chromosome 9 orphons, were excluded from the earlier analysis of several hundred of the donors because counts were too low. According to a later analysis, parvovirus B19, influenza, CMV and Epstein-Barr virus appeared linked to several top co-occurrence clusters. A cluster of highly shared sequence variants was judged likely to be a technical artifact of the sequencing pipeline. Specific HLA alleles were associated with more than 15,000 TCR beta sequences at a false discovery rate of 0.05 in a later analysis. In a later genetic analysis, a missense DCLRE1C variant was associated with V-gene and J-gene trimming of TCR beta chains, and the association was replicated in an independent cohort. A further reported finding was that TCR beta sequences accurately predicted the HLA-A and HLA-B alleles for most subjects in the first cohort. Correlated functional status among segregating V segments might be attributable to linkage disequilibrium, but an unknown experimental factor could not be ruled out. Cytomegalovirus status was reported to be diagnosed by the classifier with high specificity and sensitivity in both the original and validation cohorts. Most TCR sequences were observed very rarely across donors, whereas some public TCRs were present in many individuals. A later analysis found that HLA-associated TCR beta chains were more clonally expanded and had lower generation probabilities than equally common non-associated chains.

The germline V gene specifies SNHLY as CDR1 and FYNNEI as CDR2. Reading from cysteine to phenylalanine, the CDR3 counts 13 amino acids. Of the read, only the CDR3 DNA is kept; its 39 bases are in frame from base 1. At the junction V is shortened by 6 bases and J by 1 base, with 9 bases in between. The cohort was made up of approximately 700 healthy bone marrow donors. At the time of sampling, all cohort members were nominally healthy, though unrecorded immune exposures were likely present. The donor was CMV seronegative and was included in the group of 352 seronegative cohort members. Every donor gave a peripheral blood sample, and the peripheral blood mononuclear cells from that sample were used for TCR beta sequencing. Genomic DNA extraction from the blood cell samples was performed with the Qiagen DNeasy Blood Extraction Kit.

This chain joins TRBV2 to TRBJ1-1; the D gene is unclear. The receptor was isolated from a boy between 10 and 17 years old in good health and CMV-seronegative. Sequencing input: PBMCs. CDR3 protein: CASSLSRNTEAFF. At the DNA level, the sequence is TGTGCCAGCAGCCTTTCTAGGAACACTGAAGCTTTCTTT.